Described below is a single T cell receptor (beta chain) sequence and its context. The sample originates from a study of blood T cell repertoires in COVID-19. Study summary: COVID-19 samples, acute and convalescent, were from the United States, Italy and Spain. Sample material is recorded as cDNA or gDNA derived from T cells, B-cell-depleted T cells, or PBMCs.

CDR1 is MGHRA and CDR2 is YSYEKL in the germline V gene. The CDR3 is 15 amino acids. Trimming left V 0 bases short and J 2 bases short, with 10 bases between. Method: immunoSEQ multiplex PCR; TCRdb's copy keeps in-frame clones and lacks some. The sample includes under 350,000 clones, 70% to 90% of them seen just once. The study assigned cohorts using participant-reported clinical history. Sample: PBMCs or T cells enriched from blood (not recorded which). The chain has TRBV4-1 and TRBJ1-1, with D possibly matching TRBD1 (5 bases). The sequence derives from a man aged 30 to 39 who had recovered from COVID-19. The CDR3 DNA sequence: TGCGCCAGCAGCCAAGATGTTGGACATAACACTGAAGCTTTCTTT. Its translation: CASSQDVGHNTEAFF.